The following is a TCR beta chain sequence with its context. V lost 2 bases, J lost 1 base, and 8 bases stayed unmatched. Germline loops: CDR1 SGHRS, CDR2 YFSETQ. This CDR3 comprises 16 residues. The sample is drawn from a study of cytomegalovirus exposure and HLA in healthy donors. PCR amplification relied on 60 Vbeta primers (plus 13 Jbeta primers). Sequencing used immunoSEQ multiplex PCR; TCRdb keeps in-frame clones, though not all of them. The sample has some 150,000 clones; 60% to 80% are singletons. The receptor comes from a male donor in good health and CMV-seronegative. Sequenced material: PBMCs. This chain joins TRBV5-1 and TRBJ1-1, with 7 nucleotides matching TRBD1. The CDR3 protein is CASSFVRQGTNTEAFF. CDR3 sequence (DNA): TGCGCCAGCAGCTTCGTTCGACAGGGTACGAACACTGAAGCTTTCTTT. Full variable domain (rest looked up from reference TRBV5-1 and TRBJ1-1): KAGVTQTPRYLIKTRGQQVTLSCSPISGHRSVSWYQQTPGQGLQFLFEYFSETQRNKGNFPGRFSGRQFSNSRSEMNVSTLELGDSALYLCASSFVRQGTNTEAFFGQGTRLTVV.